This TCR beta chain was captured in a study of shared clonotypes between healthy human individuals (dated by TCRdb to about 2020). Turning to the overall study: The cohort comprised a couple of women and a few men aged 18 to 49 years. For each donor, CD4 naive and CD4 memory were each given three plates, CD8 naive was given two plates, and CD8 memory was given one plate. Blood TCR repertoires of about five healthy adults were deeply sequenced to estimate repertoire size and the extent of clonotype sharing between individuals. Different laboratories and diverse techniques were used to prepare libraries and sequence TCR repertoires, to increase sequencing depth and limit assay-specific biases. Leukapheresis yielded between about 0.8 and 9.5 billion PBMCs per donor.

Using the deep immunoSEQ assay, TCR CDR3 regions were amplified from genomic DNA by multiplex PCR. Extracted genomic DNA from each cell subset was spread evenly across all wells of several immunoSEQ 96-well plates, with each plate serving as a replicate. For sorted subsets, each replicate PCR was loaded with roughly 200 ng genomic DNA, equivalent to 30,000 to 35,000 T cell genomes. The purified libraries were quantified using a Qubit 3.0 fluorometer, sized with a Bioanalyzer 2100, and then quantified again using the KAPA Library Quantification kit. Every immunoSEQ 96-well plate was sequenced on a separate single-read 150-cycle Illumina NextSeq 550 flow cell. The paper's data handling went like this. Because only junctional sequences without quality scores were contained in the immunoSEQ output, filtering matching that applied to full-length reads could not be performed. Sequences were annotated with PyIR, a Python wrapper for IgBLAST v1.9, and V/J genes and CDR3 were assigned using IMGT germline references. Reads were removed for weak V/J assignments (E-value above 1e-6), missing CDR3, stop codons, out-of-frame junctions, or ambiguous translated residues. V3J clonotypes were defined by identical inferred V gene, J gene, and CDR3 amino acid sequence. Percentage overlap between repertoires was calculated by dividing the number of shared unique clonotypes by the size of the smaller repertoire. Richness of each repertoire was evaluated using RTK rarefaction, the Chao1 estimator, and Recon v2.1 estimates of unobserved clonotypes. For all TCRbeta clonotypes obtained by the gDNA method from four donors, generation probabilities were computed with OLGA. TCRdb took this table from immuneACCESS and kept in-frame rearrangements with V and J called. Such tables lack part of the clones; where checked against another copy, unresolved V genes explain under half of the gap, and the rest is unexplained. That table is the source of V, J and clone size, and D and trimming were worked out from the DNA. This sample is represented by 2 million to 2.5 million clones; more than 85% of them were singletons. Jointly, the top ten make up approximately 0.4% of the sample.

About this clone itself: No antigen is known for it. Nothing much larger sits one base from this clone, and base qualities are not available.

From the cysteine up to the phenylalanine, the CDR3 has a length of 12 residues. Kept here is only the CDR3 DNA, which spans 36 bases and is read in frame from base 1. As encoded in the germline V gene (reference sequence), CDR1 is SEHNR while CDR2 is FQNEAQ. V is shortened by 6 bases, J by 5 bases, and the region joining them spans 10 bases. The donors were healthy, HIV-negative adults with no recently reported acute infections or vaccinations. All donors were Caucasian adults living in Nashville, Tennessee, USA. CD4+ T cells were enriched by magnetic negative selection; naive cells were then positively selected on CD45RA, and the negative fraction formed the memory subset. Blood was obtained by leukapheresis, after which PBMCs were separated by Ficoll-Histopaque density gradient centrifugation and cryopreserved in liquid nitrogen vapor phase. Analytical flow cytometry was used to check the purity and quantity of every magnetically sorted T cell population. From each sorted fraction, genomic DNA was isolated and quantified by UV absorbance on a Nanodrop 2000c.

Overall study outcomes, separate from this receptor: Pairwise subsampling indicated that sequencing depth was expected to affect the degree of clonotype sharing among donors. Because the study included only a small number of donors, the genetic and exposure-history diversity represented was limited. About 4.5% of naive CD4, 3.5% of naive CD8, roughly 2.4% of memory CD4, and approximately 0.4% of memory CD8 clonotypes were shared across several donors. Rarefaction of sorted-subset datasets indicated incomplete sequencing despite the large sequencing depth. Naive subsets generally had larger estimated clonotype richness than memory subsets. Sampling was restricted to blood, and TCR repertoires in tissue are likely to differ from TCR repertoires in blood. Higher generation probabilities were observed for clonotypes shared by all four sorted-subset donors than for non-shared clonotypes.

The chain couples TRBV7-9 to TRBJ2-5; the D gene assignment is perhaps TRBD1 or TRBD2, with each matching 5 bases. Input material: naive CD4+ T cells from PBMCs. What the cell subset or site label conveys for this sample: CD45RA+ positively selected. The clonotype was recovered from a man aged 18 to 30 in good health. Some clones in this sample may be carry-over from other donors' samples. CDR3 protein: CASRGEWETQYF. In nucleotides, the sequence is TGTGCCAGCAGGGGGGAGTGGGAGACCCAGTACTTC. The CDR3, completed at both ends by the reference TRBV7-9 and TRBJ2-5 genes, gives the full variable domain DTGVSQNPRHKITKRGQNVTFRCDPISEHNRLYWYRQTLGQGPEFLTYFQNEAQLEKSRLLSDRFSAERPKGSFSTLEIQRTEQGDSAMYLCASRGEWETQYFGPGTRLLVL.